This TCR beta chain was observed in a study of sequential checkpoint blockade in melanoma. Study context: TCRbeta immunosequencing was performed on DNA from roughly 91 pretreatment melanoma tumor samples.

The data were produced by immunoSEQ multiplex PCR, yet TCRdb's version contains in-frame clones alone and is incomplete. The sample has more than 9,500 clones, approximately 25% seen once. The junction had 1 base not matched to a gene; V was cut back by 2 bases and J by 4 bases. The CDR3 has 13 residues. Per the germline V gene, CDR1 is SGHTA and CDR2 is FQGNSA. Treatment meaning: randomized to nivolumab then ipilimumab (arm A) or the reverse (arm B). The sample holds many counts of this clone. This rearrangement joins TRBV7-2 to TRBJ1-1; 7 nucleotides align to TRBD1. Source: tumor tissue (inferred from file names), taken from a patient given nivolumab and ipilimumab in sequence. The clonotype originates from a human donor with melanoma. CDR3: CASSLQGGTEAFF. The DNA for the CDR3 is TGTGCCAGCAGCTTACAGGGGGGCACTGAAGCTTTCTTT.